This TCR beta chain was documented in a study of T-cell reconstitution after alpha-beta-depleted transplantation in children. General study points: Several hundred expanded graft clones reportedly gave rise to the alpha-beta T cells present about two months after transplant.

In the case of this clonotype: The antigen is not known.

The trim removed 4 bases at V and 0 bases at J, leaving 9 bases unmatched. The CDR3 is 19 amino acids. CDR1 is LNHNV and CDR2 is YYDKDF in the germline V gene (reference sequence). TCRbeta library construction was performed incorporating unique molecular identifiers. TCRdb recomputed calls from the PCR reads with MiXCR, one row per CDR3 protein. The sample lists 200,000 or so distinct CDR3 sequences; about 7% were seen once. This sequence joins TRBV15 and TRBJ2-1, with TRBD2 matching 13 bases. Sequencing was performed on PBMCs, taken before TCRalphabeta/CD19-depleted stem cell transplant. The clonotype was recovered from a boy under 10 years old with acute lymphoblastic leukemia, due to receive a stem cell transplant. Here the CDR3 DNA reads TGTGCCACCAGCACACTTACCGGGACTAGCGGGACCTCCTACAATGAGCAGTTCTTC. Translating gives CATSTLTGTSGTSYNEQFF.